This T cell receptor beta chain was recorded in a study of CD8 T cells in Susac syndrome (dated by TCRdb to the late 2010s). For the study in its entirety: Repertoire sequencing was used to test whether CD8+ T cell activation and differentiation in Susac syndrome was antigen driven. On the study overall, not on this receptor specifically: The study acknowledged that relatively few individuals were included in the TCR sequencing and HLA analysis.

Peripheral blood CD8+ and CD4+ T cells from healthy donors, Susac syndrome patients and multiple sclerosis patients were profiled by high-throughput TCR beta sequencing. Multiple sclerosis controls were treatment-naive patients with stable or active relapsing-remitting disease fulfilling revised McDonald criteria. Bulk CD8+ and CD4+ T cells were purified by magnetic negative isolation, whereas CD8+ TEMRA cells were enriched by FACS. Blood was drawn into EDTA tubes, processed within 24 hours, and PBMCs were isolated by density gradient centrifugation. PBMCs intended for TCR sequencing were frozen in liquid nitrogen and were later thawed in a 37 degrees C water bath. A purity of at least 90% was achieved for sorted or isolated CD4+, CD8+ and CD8+ TEMRA cells. RNA was extracted using the RNeasy kit, and about 0.5 to 1 ug of the RNA was reverse transcribed with random hexamers. TCR beta CDR3 regions were amplified with the immunoSEQ multiplex PCR assay covering 54 Vbeta and 13 Jbeta segments. Bias from PCR amplification was corrected by using a synthetic template baseline for primer optimization and for computational correction. In the original analysis: Only productive sequences were kept, with reads annotated to V, D and J genes according to IMGT and analyzed in immunoSEQ Analyzer. Clonality was calculated as one minus the Shannon entropy normalized by log2 of the number of productive unique sequences. Public and private clones were assessed among the 100 most prevalent clones of each patient and control. Susac-specific clones were defined as absent from healthy and MS cohorts, about 1,000 published viral clones and other ImmuneACCESS disease sequences. Starting from the raw public reads, TCRdb applied fastp trimming at Q25, assembled clones with MiXCR and retained in-frame beta chains. A single entry per CDR3 protein holds the most common genes and DNA from its merged rows. The V and J calls here are based on TCRdb, not the publication. The table for this sample lists 150,000 to 200,000 distinct CDR3 sequences; about 93% of them were counted only once. The ten largest clones take up around 0.1% of the sample.

As encoded in the germline V gene, CDR1 is ENHRY while CDR2 is SYGVKD. The CDR3 runs 14 residues from the cysteine to the phenylalanine. The retained sequence is limited to the CDR3, 42 bases, with the frame set at the first base. V is reduced by 4 bases and J by 6 bases, leaving a spacing of 15 bases between them. On this clonotype: The specificity of this receptor is unknown. The record has no base qualities; no much larger clone is one base away.

The chain is encoded by TRBV10-3 joined to TRBJ1-2, and the D gene may be TRBD1, 6 bases matching. The source is a human donor with multiple sclerosis. Sample: CD4+ T cells from PBMCs. The CDR3 protein: CAISGEGGIDGYTF. The DNA is as follows: TGTGCCATCAGTGGGGAGGGGGGGATTGATGGCTACACCTTC.